This TCR beta chain appears in the sequencing data of a study of T cell responses to AZD1222 COVID-19 vaccine. General observations from the study: Receipt of two AZD1222 doses was followed by a rise in Spike-specific TCR breadth and depth.

Germline CDR1 MNHEY, CDR2 SMNVEV (reference sequence). The CDR3 length is 15 residues. V dropped 5 bases and J dropped 6; count of bases not matched to a gene: 7. Data came from immunoSEQ multiplex PCR; TCRdb stores just in-frame clones and leaves some out. The sample yields approximately 150,000 clones, over 85% seen once. A remark on this clone: Its antigen is not identified.

The chain uses TRBV27 and TRBJ1-4; TRBD1 agrees at 9 bases. The receptor comes from an adult in good health. Specimen: peripheral blood, collected on day 0 of AZD1222 vaccination. The CDR3 reads CASSRNRGRDEKLFF. The CDR3 DNA is TGTGCCAGCAGTCGAAACAGGGGGCGCGATGAAAAACTGTTTTTT.